This TCR beta chain stems from a study of T cell responses to AZD1222 COVID-19 vaccine. Notes on the study in general: Females outnumbered males among donors, who were mostly white British; clonal diversity was possibly underestimated. Seropositive at baseline were only a handful of AZD1222 recipients.

As concerns this clone: Its specificity is not known.

Trimming pared 10 bases from V and 0 bases from J, leaving 12 bases between. In germline, CDR1 is MDHEN, CDR2 SYDVKM. CDR3 length: 14 residues. Profiling relied on immunoSEQ multiplex PCR, and the TCRdb table lists in-frame clones only, not all of them. The sample comprises about 140,000 clones, 70% to 90% of which are singletons, and 4.7% rests with the top ten. This sequence was found in an adult in good health. The chain links TRBV28 to TRBJ1-4; D is undetermined. The input for sequencing was peripheral blood, taken on day 0 of AZD1222 vaccination. The CDR3 DNA follows: TGTGCCATAAGTGCCCTCCCAACTAATGAAAAACTGTTTTTT. Amino acids: CAISALPTNEKLFF.